This T cell receptor (beta chain) was documented in a study of neurological immune-mediated disorders. TCRdb reprocessed the 5' RACE reads via MiXCR and lists one record per CDR3 protein. This table holds tens of thousands of distinct CDR3 sequences, approximately 13% found once. As regards this clonotype: A much larger clone lies one base from this, so it may be a read error.

Time point of the sample: longitudinal time-point 3. The study drew its healthy controls from blood bank volunteers in Maryland, USA. V gave up 4 bases and J gave up 4 bases, with 13 bases separating them. The length of the CDR3 is 14 residues. Per the germline V gene, CDR1 is MNHEY and CDR2 is SVGAGI. The sample was PBMCs. The chain employs TRBV6-5 and TRBJ1-1; maybe TRBD1 (6 bases). This TCR was sampled from a man under 40 in good health. CDR3 loop: CASSSGDLVTEAFF. The DNA for the CDR3 is TGTGCCAGCAGTTCAGGGGATTTGGTCACTGAAGCTTTCTTT.